This T cell receptor (beta chain) was obtained from a study of response to subunit inactivated influenza vaccine. Via MiXCR, TCRdb re-called the RT-PCR reads, giving one row per CDR3 protein. The sample yields about 700,000 distinct CDR3 sequences, approximately 13% seen once. Of note for this clonotype: The antigen is undetermined.

Points from the study as a whole: Authors proposed each seasonal influenza vaccination draws in few new T cells.

The CDR3 runs 16 residues. The V and J ends lost 7 bases and 2 bases, in that order; junction bases with no gene match: 8. Germline V CDR1 and CDR2: LGHDT, YNNKEL (reference sequence). The TCR was taken from a man between 45 and 60 years old who received an inactivated influenza vaccine. The sequencing here drew on PBMCs from blood, taken less than 15 days before vaccination. The chain is built from TRBV3-1 and TRBJ2-6; 7 nucleotides line up with TRBD1. DNA for the CDR3: TGTGCCAGCACAGACAGGGTTGTAACTGGGGCCAACGTCCTGACTTTC. Translation gives CASTDRVVTGANVLTF.